The clone carrying this T cell receptor beta chain occurred many times. Its antigen is not known. This entry comes from a study of molecular identifiers for immune sequencing clone quantification. Overall study: Replicates split RNA from around 18,000 or 91,000 naive CD8 cells five ways, and the researchers sequenced four portions. Study results and limitations: Identical TCR molecules can share a barcode, and this sharing could underestimate highly expanded clone sizes. Under 1% of molecules in naive cells, but over 97% of effector molecules, belonged to clones above 20 RNA copies.

TCRdb fed the PCR reads into MiXCR, producing one record per CDR3 protein. The sample lists hundreds of thousands of distinct CDR3 sequences; 15% to 20% were seen once. Using a CD8+CD4-CCR7+CD45RA+ phenotype, naive CD8 T cells were sorted. Material: naive CD8+ T cells from blood, with Jurkat cell RNA spiked in. The subset here: FACS-sorted CD8+CD4-CCR7+CD45RA+ naive T cells. This receptor was taken from a human donor in good health. Some libraries in this study had Jurkat cell RNA spiked in.

The CDR3: CASSAPGGTGDTGELFF. Here the CDR3 DNA reads TGTGCCAGCAGCGCCCCTGGAGGGACAGGGGACACCGGGGAGCTGTTTTTT. The chain joins TRBV9 to TRBJ2-2; the match to TRBD1 covers 10 bases. CDR3 size: 17 residues. Per germline, CDR1 SGDLS and CDR2 YYNGEE. Trimming at V came to 3 bases and at J to 3 bases, leaving 8 bases not matched to a gene.